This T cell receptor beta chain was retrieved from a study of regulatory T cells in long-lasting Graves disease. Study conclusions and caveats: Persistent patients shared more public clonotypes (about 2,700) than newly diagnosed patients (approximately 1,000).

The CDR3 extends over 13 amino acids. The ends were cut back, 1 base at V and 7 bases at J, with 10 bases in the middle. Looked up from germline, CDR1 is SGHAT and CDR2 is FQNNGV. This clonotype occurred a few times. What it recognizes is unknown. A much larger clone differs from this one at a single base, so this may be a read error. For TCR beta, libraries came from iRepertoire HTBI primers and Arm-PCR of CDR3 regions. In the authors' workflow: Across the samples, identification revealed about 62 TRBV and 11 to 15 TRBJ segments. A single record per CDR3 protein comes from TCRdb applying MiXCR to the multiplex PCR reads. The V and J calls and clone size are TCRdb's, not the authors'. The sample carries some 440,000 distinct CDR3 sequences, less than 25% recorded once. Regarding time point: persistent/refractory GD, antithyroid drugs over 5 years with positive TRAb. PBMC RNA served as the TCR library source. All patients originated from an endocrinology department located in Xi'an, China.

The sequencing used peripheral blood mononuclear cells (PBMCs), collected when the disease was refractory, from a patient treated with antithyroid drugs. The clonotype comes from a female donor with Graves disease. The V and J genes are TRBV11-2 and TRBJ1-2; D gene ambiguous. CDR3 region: CASSLAGIPGYTF. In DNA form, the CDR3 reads TGTGCCAGCAGCTTAGCGGGGATTCCTGGCTACACCTTC.